This T cell receptor beta chain was identified in a study of blood T cell repertoires in COVID-19. Study details: In each case, the material was cDNA or gDNA derived from T cells, B-cell-depleted T cells, or PBMCs.

The germline V gene encodes CDR1 SQVTM and CDR2 ANQGSEA. The ends were cut back, 4 bases at V and 1 base at J, with 8 bases in the middle. This CDR3 contains 13 residues. This clone turned up a few times. Resolution of symptoms, clearance, or two negative PCRs was present in recovered Cohort 3 donors. The method was immunoSEQ multiplex PCR; TCRdb's version includes in-frame clones alone and lacks a portion of them. The repertoire holds some 420,000 clones, with more than 80% as singletons. The receptor was isolated from a man younger than 40 who had recovered from COVID-19. The sequenced sample consisted of PBMCs or T cells enriched from blood (not recorded which). The chain recombines TRBV29-1 with TRBJ1-5; weak D call: TRBD1 (5 bases). CDR3: CSVGDSSNQPQHF. The CDR3 DNA sequence: TGCAGCGTTGGTGACAGCAGCAATCAGCCCCAGCATTTT.